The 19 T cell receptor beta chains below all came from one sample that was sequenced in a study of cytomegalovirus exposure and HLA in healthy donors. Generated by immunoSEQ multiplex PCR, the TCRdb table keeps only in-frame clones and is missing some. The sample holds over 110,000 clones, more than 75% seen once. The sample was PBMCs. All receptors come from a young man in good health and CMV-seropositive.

The DNA of the CDR3 is TGTGCCAGCAGCTTATCAGAAGTGTACCAAGAGACCCAGTACTTC. Protein sequence: CASSLSEVYQETQYF. J is TRBJ2-5 and V is TRBV5-4; D not resolved. Trimming pared 2 bases from V and 0 bases from J, leaving 11 bases between. CDR1 is SGHNT and CDR2 is YYREEE in the germline V gene (reference sequence). This CDR3 is 15 amino acids long.

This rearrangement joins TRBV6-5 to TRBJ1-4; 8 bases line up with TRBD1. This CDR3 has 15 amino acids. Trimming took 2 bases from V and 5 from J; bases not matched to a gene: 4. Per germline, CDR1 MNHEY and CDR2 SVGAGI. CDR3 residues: CASSYGTGSNEKLFF. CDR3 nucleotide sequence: TGTGCCAGCAGTTACGGGACAGGCTCGAATGAAAAACTGTTTTTT.

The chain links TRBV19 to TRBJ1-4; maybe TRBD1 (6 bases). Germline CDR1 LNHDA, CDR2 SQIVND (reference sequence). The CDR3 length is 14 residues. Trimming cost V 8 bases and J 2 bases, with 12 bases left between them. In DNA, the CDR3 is TGTGCCAGTCAAGAAAGGGGGACTAATGAAAAACTGTTTTTT. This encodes CASQERGTNEKLFF.

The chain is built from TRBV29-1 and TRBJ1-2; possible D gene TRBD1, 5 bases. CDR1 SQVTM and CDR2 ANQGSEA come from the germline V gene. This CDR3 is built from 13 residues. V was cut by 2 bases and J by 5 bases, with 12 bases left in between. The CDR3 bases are TGCAGCGTTGAAATTAGTCGGGGGTATGGCTACACCTTC. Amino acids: CSVEISRGYGYTF.

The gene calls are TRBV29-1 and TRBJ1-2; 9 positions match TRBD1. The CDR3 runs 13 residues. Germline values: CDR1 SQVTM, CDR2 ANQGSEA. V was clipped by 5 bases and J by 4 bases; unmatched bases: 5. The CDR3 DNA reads TGCAGCGTTTTACAGGGGGCCGGCTATGGCTACACCTTC. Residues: CSVLQGAGYGYTF. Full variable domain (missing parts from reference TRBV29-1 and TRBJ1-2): SAVISQKPSRDICQRGTSLTIQCQVDSQVTMMFWYRQQPGQSLTLIATANQGSEATYESGFVIDKFPISRPNLTFSTLTVSNMSPEDSSIYLCSVLQGAGYGYTFGSGTRLTVV.

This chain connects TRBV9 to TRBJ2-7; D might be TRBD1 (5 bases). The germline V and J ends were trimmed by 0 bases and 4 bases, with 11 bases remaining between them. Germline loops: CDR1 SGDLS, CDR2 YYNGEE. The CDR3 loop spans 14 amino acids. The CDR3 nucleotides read TGTGCCAGCAGCGTAGGGGCTAGGGGATACGAGCAGTACTTC. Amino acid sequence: CASSVGARGYEQYF.

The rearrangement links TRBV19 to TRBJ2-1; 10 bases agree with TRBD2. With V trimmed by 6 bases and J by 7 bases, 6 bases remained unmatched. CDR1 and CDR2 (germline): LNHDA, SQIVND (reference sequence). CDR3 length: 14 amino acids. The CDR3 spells CASSLSGRGNEQFF. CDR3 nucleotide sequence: TGTGCCAGTAGCCTAAGCGGGAGGGGTAATGAGCAGTTCTTC. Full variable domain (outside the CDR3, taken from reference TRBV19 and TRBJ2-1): DGGITQSPKYLFRKEGQNVTLSCEQNLNHDAMYWYRQDPGQGLRLIYYSQIVNDFQKGDIAEGYSVSREKKESFPLTVTSAQKNPTAFYLCASSLSGRGNEQFFGPGTRLTVL.

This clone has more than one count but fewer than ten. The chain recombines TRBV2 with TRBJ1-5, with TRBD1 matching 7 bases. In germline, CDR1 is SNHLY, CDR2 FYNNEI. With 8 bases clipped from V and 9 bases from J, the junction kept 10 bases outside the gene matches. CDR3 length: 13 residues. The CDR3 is CASETGRMMPQHF. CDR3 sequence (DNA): TGTGCCAGCGAGACAGGGCGCATGATGCCCCAGCATTTT.

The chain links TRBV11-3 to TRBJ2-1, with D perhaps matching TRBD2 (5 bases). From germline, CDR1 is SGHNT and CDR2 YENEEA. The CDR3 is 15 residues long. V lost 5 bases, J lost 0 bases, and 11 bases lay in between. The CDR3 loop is CASSTDYSSYNEQFF. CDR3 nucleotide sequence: TGTGCCAGCAGCACAGACTACAGCTCCTACAATGAGCAGTTCTTC.

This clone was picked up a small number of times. Here the CDR3 DNA reads TGTGCCATCAGTGATCGTGGGGCGAACACTGAAGCTTTCTTT. Its translation: CAISDRGANTEAFF. The genes are TRBV10-3 and TRBJ1-1, with D maybe TRBD1 (5 bases). The CDR3 has 14 residues. Trimming took 3 bases from V and 1 from J, leaving 9 bases between them. Germline CDR1 reads ENHRY; CDR2 reads SYGVKD.

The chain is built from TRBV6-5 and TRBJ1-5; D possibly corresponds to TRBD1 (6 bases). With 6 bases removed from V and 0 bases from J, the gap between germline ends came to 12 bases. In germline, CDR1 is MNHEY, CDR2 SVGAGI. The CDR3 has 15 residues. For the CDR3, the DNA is TGTGCCAGCAGACAGGGCGGGCTTAGCAATCAGCCCCAGCATTTT. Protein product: CASRQGGLSNQPQHF.

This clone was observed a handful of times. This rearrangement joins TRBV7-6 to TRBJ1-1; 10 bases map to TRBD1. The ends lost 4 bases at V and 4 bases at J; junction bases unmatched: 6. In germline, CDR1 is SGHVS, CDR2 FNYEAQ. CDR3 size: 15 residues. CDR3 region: CASSSGQGEFTEAFF. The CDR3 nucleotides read TGTGCCAGCAGCTCCGGACAGGGGGAGTTCACTGAAGCTTTCTTT. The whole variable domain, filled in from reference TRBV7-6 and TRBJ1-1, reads GAGVSQSPRYKVTKRGQDVALRCDPISGHVSLYWYRQALGQGPEFLTYFNYEAQQDKSGLPNDRFSAERPEGSISTLTIQRTEQRDSAMYRCASSSGQGEFTEAFFGQGTRLTVV.

The CDR3 region is CASSFADSSSYEQYF. DNA for the CDR3: TGTGCCAGCAGTTTTGCGGACTCAAGCTCCTACGAGCAGTACTTC. This chain joins TRBV27 and TRBJ2-7, with TRBD2 as a possible D gene (5 bases). The CDR3 has 15 amino acids. Looked up from germline, CDR1 is MNHEY and CDR2 is SMNVEV (reference sequence). The germline V and J ends were trimmed by 3 bases and 0 bases, with 12 bases remaining between them.

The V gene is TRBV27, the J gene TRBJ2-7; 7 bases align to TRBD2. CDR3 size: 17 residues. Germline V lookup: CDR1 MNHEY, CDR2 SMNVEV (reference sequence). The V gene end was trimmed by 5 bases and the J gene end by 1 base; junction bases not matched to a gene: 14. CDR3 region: CASSVTYSSGPSYEQYF. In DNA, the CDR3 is TGTGCCAGCAGTGTCACCTACTCTAGCGGCCCTTCCTACGAGCAGTACTTC.

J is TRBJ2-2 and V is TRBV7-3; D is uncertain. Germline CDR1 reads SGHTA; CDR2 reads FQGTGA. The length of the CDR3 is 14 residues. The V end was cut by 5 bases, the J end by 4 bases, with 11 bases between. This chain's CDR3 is CASSPVSSTGELFF. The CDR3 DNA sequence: TGTGCCAGCAGCCCCGTATCTAGCACCGGGGAGCTGTTTTTT.

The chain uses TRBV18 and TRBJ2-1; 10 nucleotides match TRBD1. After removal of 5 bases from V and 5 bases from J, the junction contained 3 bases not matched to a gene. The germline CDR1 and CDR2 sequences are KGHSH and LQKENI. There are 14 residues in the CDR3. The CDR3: CASSSGTGDNEQFF. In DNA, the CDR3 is TGTGCCAGCTCATCCGGGACAGGGGACAATGAGCAGTTCTTC.

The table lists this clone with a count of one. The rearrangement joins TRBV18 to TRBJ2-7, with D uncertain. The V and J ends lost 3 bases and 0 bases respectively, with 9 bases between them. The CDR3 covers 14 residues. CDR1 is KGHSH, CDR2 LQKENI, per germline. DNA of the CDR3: TGTGCCAGCTCACCCGGTATTACCTCCTACGAGCAGTACTTC. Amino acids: CASSPGITSYEQYF.

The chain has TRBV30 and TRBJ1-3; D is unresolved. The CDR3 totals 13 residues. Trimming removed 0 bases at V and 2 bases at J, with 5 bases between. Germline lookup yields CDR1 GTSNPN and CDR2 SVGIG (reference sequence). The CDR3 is CAWSVSTGNTIYF. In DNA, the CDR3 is TGTGCCTGGAGTGTATCAACTGGAAACACCATATATTTT. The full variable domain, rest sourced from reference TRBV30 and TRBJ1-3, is SQTIHQWPATLVQPVGSPLSLECTVEGTSNPNLYWYRQAAGRGLQLLFYSVGIGQISSEVPQNLSASRPQDRQFILSSKKLLLSDSGFYLCAWSVSTGNTIYFGEGSWLTVV.

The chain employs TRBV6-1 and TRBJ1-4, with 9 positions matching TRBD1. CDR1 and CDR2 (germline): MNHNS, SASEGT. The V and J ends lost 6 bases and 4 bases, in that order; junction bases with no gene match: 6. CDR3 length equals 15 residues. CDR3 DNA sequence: TGTGCCAGCAGCTTCCGGGACAGGGATAATGAAAAACTGTTTTTT. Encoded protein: CASSFRDRDNEKLFF.